The 25 T cell receptor beta chains below were found in one sample sequenced in a study of T cell responses to AZD1222 COVID-19 vaccine. The table came from immunoSEQ multiplex PCR; TCRdb's copy has only in-frame clones and leaves some out. The sample includes about 97,000 clones, 90% of them seen just once. Sequencing was performed on peripheral blood, taken on day 0 of AZD1222 vaccination. The receptors derive from an adult in good health.

V and J are TRBV5-4 and TRBJ2-7; TRBD1 aligns across 7 bases. V dropped 0 bases and J dropped 5; count of bases not matched to a gene: 8. Per germline, CDR1 SGHNT and CDR2 YYREEE (reference sequence). The CDR3 consists of 15 residues. DNA for the CDR3: TGTGCCAGCAGCTTGGCCCGACAGGGCATCAACGAGCAGTACTTC. This codes for CASSLARQGINEQYF.

The rearrangement joins TRBV7-8 to TRBJ2-7; D unresolved. The length of the CDR3 is 15 residues. Trimming left V 2 bases short and J 6 bases short, with 17 bases between. The germline CDR1 and CDR2 sequences are SGHVS and FQNEAQ. The CDR3 reads CASSLIGRTYGEQYF. The CDR3, as DNA: TGTGCCAGCAGCTTAATCGGCAGGACGTATGGCGAGCAGTACTTC.

This clone was picked up one time. The V gene is TRBV6-5, the J gene TRBJ1-4; TRBD1 aligns across 7 bases. CDR1 is MNHEY and CDR2 is SVGAGI in the germline V gene. With 4 bases clipped from V and 8 bases from J, the junction kept 7 bases outside the gene matches. CDR3 size: 14 residues. In DNA form, the CDR3 reads TGTGCCAGCAGTTCTCGACAGGGACGGGAAAAACTGTTTTTT. Encoded protein: CASSSRQGREKLFF.

The chain recombines TRBV7-9 with TRBJ2-3; TRBD2 is a possible D gene (6 bases). The CDR3 extends over 15 amino acids. V gave up 5 bases and J gave up 2 bases, with 14 bases separating them. CDR1 is SEHNR and CDR2 is FQNEAQ in the germline V gene (reference sequence). The CDR3 here is CASSPGLQNTDTQYF. The DNA of the CDR3 is TGTGCCAGCAGCCCTGGACTACAAAACACAGATACGCAGTATTTT.

The V gene is TRBV5-1, the J gene TRBJ2-5; D uncertain. Germline V gene data show CDR1 as SGHRS and CDR2 as YFSETQ. There are 14 residues in the CDR3. V shed 0 bases and J shed 9 bases, with 15 bases lying between them. In DNA, the CDR3 is TGCGCCAGCAGCTTGGAATTGTCCTACCCGCCCCAGTACTTC. This gives the protein CASSLELSYPPQYF.

This chain uses TRBV5-6 with TRBJ1-2; perhaps TRBD1 as D (6 bases). V lost 3 bases and J 3 bases, leaving 6 bases between the germline ends. Germline V gives CDR1 SGHDT, CDR2 YYEEEE. The CDR3 is 12 amino acids. CDR3 protein: CASSSGDYGYTF. For the CDR3, the DNA is TGTGCCAGCAGCTCAGGGGACTATGGCTACACCTTC.

J is TRBJ1-2 and V is TRBV6-5; weak D call: TRBD1 (6 bases). The CDR3 runs 14 residues. In germline, CDR1 is MNHEY, CDR2 SVGAGI. The ends were cut back, 5 bases at V and 7 bases at J, with 17 bases in the middle. The CDR3 region is CASSIEPTGLGYTF. The DNA of the CDR3 is TGTGCCAGCAGTATAGAGCCAACAGGGCTTGGCTACACCTTC.

This clone was found once. CDR3 residues: CASKRGFGDSNYGYTF. The CDR3 coding sequence is TGCGCCAGCAAAAGAGGGTTTGGGGACAGTAACTATGGCTACACCTTC. The genes are TRBV5-1 and TRBJ1-2, with 7 bases fitting TRBD1. The CDR3 runs to 16 residues. The germline V gene encodes CDR1 SGHRS and CDR2 YFSETQ. J gave up 1 base and V 6 bases, and 12 bases lay outside the gene matches.

The chain links TRBV11-2 to TRBJ2-3, with D tentatively TRBD2 (6 bases). This CDR3 is built from 13 residues. CDR1 and CDR2 from the germline V gene are SGHAT and FQNNGV. V dropped 4 bases and J dropped 4 bases, with 9 bases sitting between them. The CDR3 DNA reads TGTGCCAGCAGCTACGCGGGGCCAGATACGCAGTATTTT. Protein sequence: CASSYAGPDTQYF.

The J gene is TRBJ1-6, the V gene TRBV5-1; D is unclear. Germline values: CDR1 SGHRS, CDR2 YFSETQ. V lost 1 base and J 7 bases, leaving 15 bases between the germline ends. This CDR3 region has 16 residues. The CDR3 reads CASSLRPPGPNSPLHF. CDR3 DNA: TGCGCCAGCAGCTTGCGGCCTCCGGGCCCCAATTCACCCCTCCACTTT.

The chain joins TRBV5-1 to TRBJ2-1, with TRBD1 matching 9 bases. The CDR3 runs 14 residues. V dropped 0 bases and J dropped 8; count of bases not matched to a gene: 3. The germline gives CDR1 SGHRS, CDR2 YFSETQ. The chain's CDR3 is CASSLGDRVDEQFF. In DNA, the CDR3 is TGCGCCAGCAGCTTGGGGGACAGGGTTGATGAGCAGTTCTTC.

The CDR3 spells CASSMGSVRLYGYTF. The CDR3 coding sequence is TGCGCCAGCAGCATGGGATCCGTTAGGCTCTATGGCTACACCTTC. V is TRBV5-1 and J is TRBJ1-2; D gene uncertain. The V end was cut by 4 bases, the J end by 4 bases, with 17 bases between. From germline, CDR1 is SGHRS and CDR2 YFSETQ. The CDR3 is 15 residues long.

The rearrangement links TRBV7-8 to TRBJ2-7; TRBD2 matches 10 bases. J was trimmed by 2 bases and V by 5 bases; bases with no gene match: 9. In germline, CDR1 is SGHVS, CDR2 FQNEAQ. The CDR3 is 16 amino acids. The CDR3 nucleotides read TGTGCCAGCAGCCCAGTAGCGGGGGGCCCAACCTACGAGCAGTACTTC. Translating it yields CASSPVAGGPTYEQYF.

CDR3: CASSLSEATYGYTF. For the CDR3, the DNA is TGCGCCAGCAGCTTGTCCGAGGCTACCTATGGCTACACCTTC. The chain recombines TRBV5-1 with TRBJ1-2; no clear D. CDR3 length: 14 amino acids. V was shortened by 1 base and J by 4 bases, with 11 bases between the two germline ends. Germline V gene data show CDR1 as SGHRS and CDR2 as YFSETQ.

J is TRBJ2-7 and V is TRBV24-1; D gene unclear. Trimming stripped 6 bases from V and 13 bases from J, with 30 bases between. The CDR3 runs 16 residues. CDR1 KGHDR and CDR2 SFDVKD come from the germline V gene. CDR3 protein: CATSQDRAQPPPANYF. The CDR3, as DNA: TGTGCCACCAGTCAGGATCGGGCTCAACCTCCCCCCGCGAACTACTTC.

CDR3 amino acids: CATSASRTGTGEAGELFF. The CDR3 DNA reads TGTGCCACCAGTGCCTCAAGGACCGGGACAGGGGAGGCCGGGGAGCTGTTTTTT. The chain links TRBV24-1 to TRBJ2-2; the match to TRBD1 covers 10 bases. The CDR3 length is 18 residues. The trim removed 5 bases at V and 6 bases at J, leaving 14 bases unmatched. In germline, CDR1 is KGHDR, CDR2 SFDVKD.

This clone was observed once. The chain uses TRBV14 and TRBJ2-7; no firm D call. This CDR3 contains 15 residues. The V gene lost 3 bases and the J gene lost 0 bases, with 12 bases spanning the gap. Germline CDR1 is SGHDN and CDR2 is FVKESK. In nucleotides, the CDR3 is TGTGCCAGCAGCCAGATCGGCACAGCCTCCTACGAGCAGTACTTC. Translating it yields CASSQIGTASYEQYF.

The V gene is TRBV7-8, the J gene TRBJ1-2; 8 nucleotides match TRBD1. Trimming cost V 3 bases and J 4 bases; bases outside gene matches: 7. This CDR3 spans 15 amino acids. In germline, CDR1 is SGHVS, CDR2 FQNEAQ. The CDR3 bases are TGTGCCAGCAGCTTGGGGCAGGGGGCAAGCTATGGCTACACCTTC. This sequence encodes CASSLGQGASYGYTF.

The rearrangement joins TRBV19 to TRBJ1-6; a possible D gene is TRBD1 (5 bases). The germline V gene encodes CDR1 LNHDA and CDR2 SQIVND (reference sequence). The V and J ends lost 4 bases and 7 bases respectively, with 8 bases between them. This CDR3 region has 13 residues. In DNA, the CDR3 is TGTGCCAGTAGTAGACGACAGAATTCACCCCTCCACTTT. Its translation: CASSRRQNSPLHF.

The J gene is TRBJ1-5, the V gene TRBV7-3; D is unresolved. The length of the CDR3 is 14 residues. Germline V gives CDR1 SGHTA, CDR2 FQGTGA. V was pared by 5 bases and J by 6 bases, with 14 bases between. As DNA, the CDR3 is TGTGCCAGCAGCGTTAATGTGGAGGGTCAGCCCCAGCATTTT. It yields the protein CASSVNVEGQPQHF.

V is TRBV3-1 (or the pseudogene TRBV3-2) and J is TRBJ1-1; TRBD1 aligns across 7 bases. V lost 4 bases to trimming and J lost 4 bases; unmatched junction nucleotides: 6. The germline V gene encodes CDR1 LGHDT and CDR2 YNNKEL (reference sequence). CDR3 size: 14 residues. The CDR3 loop reads CASSLNRGGTEAFF. The CDR3 coding sequence is TGTGCCAGCAGCCTAAACAGGGGTGGCACTGAAGCTTTCTTT.

The CDR3: CASSLDSPNYEQYF. The CDR3 coding sequence is TGCGCCAGCAGCTTGGACAGCCCTAACTACGAGCAGTACTTC. The chain has TRBV5-1 and TRBJ2-7, with D hard to call. The CDR3 extends over 14 amino acids. Germline V gives CDR1 SGHRS, CDR2 YFSETQ. V lost 0 bases to trimming and J lost 3 bases, with 10 bases between them. The whole variable domain, remainder taken from reference TRBV5-1 and TRBJ2-7, is KAGVTQTPRYLIKTRGQQVTLSCSPISGHRSVSWYQQTPGQGLQFLFEYFSETQRNKGNFPGRFSGRQFSNSRSEMNVSTLELGDSALYLCASSLDSPNYEQYFGPGTRLTVT.

The J gene is TRBJ1-6, the V gene TRBV13; D is possibly TRBD1 (6 bases). This CDR3 region has 14 residues. CDR1 PRHDT and CDR2 FYEKMQ come from the germline V gene (reference sequence). V lost 0 bases to trimming and J lost 10 bases, with 10 bases between them. This CDR3 reads CASSLGQGTSPLHF. The DNA of the CDR3 is TGTGCCAGCAGCTTAGGACAGGGAACCTCACCCCTCCACTTT. The complete variable domain, with remaining parts taken from reference TRBV13 and TRBJ1-6, reads AAGVIQSPRHLIKEKRETATLKCYPIPRHDTVYWYQQGPGQDPQFLISFYEKMQSDKGSIPDRFSAQQFSDYHSELNMSSLELGDSALYFCASSLGQGTSPLHFGNGTRLTVT.

The chain carries TRBV5-1 and TRBJ2-2; 10 nucleotides agree with TRBD1. The CDR3 is made up of 15 amino acids. Germline V gives CDR1 SGHRS, CDR2 YFSETQ. Trimming removed 0 bases from V and 6 bases from J; junction bases left unmatched: 2. CDR3 protein: CASSLAGTGAGELFF. In DNA form, the CDR3 reads TGCGCCAGCAGCTTGGCCGGGACAGGGGCCGGGGAGCTGTTTTTT.

The gene calls are TRBV5-1 and TRBJ2-2; 11 positions match TRBD2. The CDR3 runs to 15 residues. The germline V gene has CDR1 SGHRS and CDR2 YFSETQ. Losses at the gene ends were 7 bases for V and 5 bases for J; bases not matched to a gene: 7. The CDR3 is CASGLAGGFTGELFF. CDR3 DNA: TGCGCCAGCGGCCTAGCGGGGGGCTTTACCGGGGAGCTGTTTTTT.